The clone carrying this T cell receptor beta chain was counted a single time. The junction had 3 bases not matched to a gene; V was cut back by 1 base and J by 1 base. CDR1 SGHTA and CDR2 FQGNSA come from the germline V gene. The CDR3 contains 16 residues. This sample was taken from a study of OX40 agonist ivuxolimab in advanced cancers. Study summary: Dosing consisted of intravenous ivuxolimab at 0.01 to 10 mg/kg every 2 weeks.

The table came from immunoSEQ multiplex PCR; TCRdb's copy has only in-frame clones and leaves some out. The data show around 44,000 clones, with about 89% seen just once and approximately 0.6% held by the top ten. The source was CD4+ or CD8+ T cells sorted from blood, collected in a trial of the OX40 agonist ivuxolimab. The clonotype originates from an adult with an advanced solid tumor such as melanoma, head and neck, liver or kidney cancer. The genes are TRBV7-2 and TRBJ2-3, with 9 nucleotides matching TRBD2. The CDR3 is CASSLGSSGGTDTQYF. The CDR3 DNA follows: TGTGCCAGCAGCTTAGGTTCTAGCGGGGGCACAGATACGCAGTATTTT.